These 32 T cell receptor beta chains came from one sample sequenced in a study of tumor and adjacent non-tumor tissue in lung cancer. TCRbeta libraries were built with three rounds of nested PCR, modified from ARM-PCR. TCRdb recomputed calls from the multiplex PCR reads with MiXCR, one row per CDR3 protein. The table lists about 67,000 distinct CDR3 sequences, around three quarters of them singletons. This sample's RNA came from whole unsorted tissue. Distant lung tissue was collected more than 3 cm away from the tumor edge. Sequenced sample: distant non-tumor lung tissue. Receptors originate from a man aged 55 to 70 with non-small cell lung cancer.

As DNA, the CDR3 is TGTGCCACCAGTTGGGGACAGGGTTACGAACATTACTTC. This translates into CATSWGQGYEHYF. The chain combines TRBV24-1 with TRBJ2-7, with TRBD1 identical over 9 bases. V shed 6 bases and J 13 bases; nucleotides not matched to a gene: 12. The CDR3 is 13 amino acids. From germline, CDR1 is KGHDR and CDR2 SFDVKD.

Points on this clonotype: One base away lies a much larger clone, so this may be a sequencing read error. The chain employs TRBV18 and TRBJ2-5; TRBD1 is a possible D gene (5 bases). This CDR3 contains 14 residues. Between the trimmed V and J ends, which lost 2 bases and 14 bases, there was a span of 21 bases. Germline lookup yields CDR1 KGHSH and CDR2 LQKENI. This chain's CDR3 is CASSPVWQPRVQYF. As DNA, the CDR3 is TGTGCCAGCTCACCAGTGTGGCAGCCCAGGGTTCAATACTTC.

Details on this clonotype: The CDR3 does not close with the conserved phenylalanine or tryptophan, likely indicating a read error. The rearrangement links TRBV7-9 to TRBJ2-1, with no clear D. Germline CDR1 reads SEHNR; CDR2 reads FQNEAQ (reference sequence). The CDR3 extends over 15 amino acids. CDR3 nucleotide sequence: TGTGCCAGTAGCTTAGGTGGCAGGCGGTCCGGTGAACAGTTCATC. Protein sequence: CASSLGGRRSGEQFI.

V gene TRBV29-1 combines with J gene TRBJ2-1; no clear D gene. The CDR3 covers 11 residues. The germline V gene encodes CDR1 SQVTM and CDR2 ANQGSEA. CDR3: CGGTTGKEQFF. CDR3 nucleotides: TGCGGCGGTACTACTGGGAAAGAGCAGTTCTTC.

In regard to this clonotype: The conserved phenylalanine or tryptophan normally closing the CDR3 is absent here, so this likely arose from a read error. The chain joins TRBV5-6 to TRBJ2-7; TRBD1 is a possible D gene (6 bases). The CDR3 covers 16 residues. Trimming removed 2 bases from V and 6 bases from J, with 21 bases in between. The germline CDR1 and CDR2 sequences are SGHDT and YYEEEE. Written as DNA, the CDR3 is TGTGCCAGCAGCTTCTTTTCGGGACACGGGTTTTTCGAGCAGTACTAC. This sequence encodes CASSFFSGHGFFEQYY.

In regard to this clonotype: This CDR3 is missing its conserved last phenylalanine or tryptophan, likely due to a read error. The rearrangement uses TRBV6-1 and TRBJ1-1, with D hard to call. Trimming pared 7 bases from V and 3 bases from J, leaving 18 bases between. Germline V CDR1 and CDR2: MNHNS, SASEGT. CDR3 length: 15 amino acids. In DNA form, the CDR3 reads TGTGCCAGCACCGAGGACCAAGGTAGGGACACTGAAGCTTTCCTT. Residues: CASTEDQGRDTEAFL.

The rearrangement joins TRBV29-1 to TRBJ2-5, with TRBD1 identical over 7 bases. J gave up 5 bases and V 0 bases, and 9 bases lay outside the gene matches. CDR3 size: 15 residues. CDR1 is SQVTM and CDR2 is ANQGSEA in the germline V gene. The CDR3 DNA sequence: TGCAGCGTTGAAGATCCAAAGGGGGCTCAGGAGACCCAGTACTTC. It codes for CSVEDPKGAQETQYF.

V is TRBV28 and J is TRBJ1-1; a weak D match, TRBD1 (6 bases). Trimming stripped 3 bases from V and 1 base from J, with 18 bases between. Germline-derived CDR1 and CDR2 are MDHEN and SYDVKM. This CDR3 has 17 amino acids. For the CDR3, the DNA is TGTGCCAGCAGTTTTCTGTTATGGAGGGGGACGAACACTGAAGCTTTCTTT. Its translation is CASSFLLWRGTNTEAFF.

Notes on this clonotype: The CDR3 end shows no conserved phenylalanine or tryptophan, and so a read error is likely. The chain carries TRBV11-3 and TRBJ2-3, with 8 bases fitting TRBD1. The length of the CDR3 is 15 residues. Germline CDR1 reads SGHNT; CDR2 reads YENEEA. In nucleotides, the CDR3 is TGTGCCTGCAGCCCAGGGGGCGTGGACACAGATACGCAGTATATT. It specifies CACSPGGVDTDTQYI.

This clonotype was recorded at least ten times. V usage is TRBV28 and J usage is TRBJ2-1; 7 nucleotides align to TRBD2. Germline-derived CDR1 and CDR2 are MDHEN and SYDVKM. V shed 6 bases and J 7 bases; nucleotides not matched to a gene: 9. The CDR3 contains 14 residues. The CDR3 DNA reads as TGTGCCAGCAGACCAGGACTAGTCGTGAATGAGCAGTTCTTC. It is translated as CASRPGLVVNEQFF.

As for this clonotype: Its ends do not fully match the called genes, so a read error is possible. This CDR3 is CASSQMWSSGRNDQFF. CDR3 nucleotide sequence: TGTGCCAGCAGCCAAATGTGGTCTAGTGGGAGGAATGATCAGTTCTTC. The V gene is TRBV14, the J gene TRBJ2-1; D might be TRBD2 (6 bases). The CDR3 spans 16 residues. Germline V lookup: CDR1 SGHDN, CDR2 FVKESK.

To note about this clonotype: At one end, the junction sequence differs from germline, possibly due to a read error. This chain links TRBV4-1 with TRBJ2-1; 10 bases agree with TRBD1. This CDR3 is 14 amino acids long. Germline assignment: CDR1 MGHRA and CDR2 YSYEKL. CDR3 in DNA: TGCGCCAGCTGCCCCCGGGACAGGGGCAATGAGCGGTTCTTC. Its translation: CASCPRDRGNERFF.

V is TRBV7-8 and J is TRBJ2-3, with a weak D call TRBD2 (6 bases). Germline V gene lookup returns CDR1 SGHVS and CDR2 FQNEAQ. The CDR3 loop spans 16 amino acids. V gave up 7 bases and J gave up 1 base, with 18 bases separating them. The CDR3 region is CASTISGGNGTDTQYF. CDR3 nucleotide sequence: TGTGCCAGCACCATCTCCGGCGGGAATGGCACAGATACGCAGTATTTT.

Note on this clonotype: This may be a read error, as it is one base from a much larger clone. This chain connects TRBV6-5 to TRBJ2-2, with D possibly being TRBD2 (6 bases). The CDR3 has 13 residues. Germline V gene sequence: CDR1 MNHEY, CDR2 SVGAGI. The CDR3 nucleotides read TGTCCCAGCACCGGGACTTCCACCGGGGAGCTGTTTTTT. Its translation: CPSTGTSTGELFF.

On this clonotype: The junction departs from the called germline gene at one end, perhaps through a read error. The chain employs TRBV30 and TRBJ1-5, with a weak D call TRBD1 (6 bases). Germline V gene data show CDR1 as GTSNPN and CDR2 as SVGIG (reference sequence). The CDR3 has 15 residues. This CDR3 reads CAWNVGGGSNQHQHF. DNA for the CDR3: TGTGCCTGGAATGTAGGGGGGGGCAGCAATCAGCACCAGCATTTT.

The table lists this clonotype with a count of one. Its ends do not fully match the called genes, so a read error is possible. V is TRBV5-4 and J is TRBJ1-2, with unresolved D. Germline V gene data show CDR1 as SGHNT and CDR2 as YYREEE (reference sequence). The CDR3 extends over 16 amino acids. CDR3 nucleotides: TGTGCCAGCAACTTGTACAGCGTGGTAGCTAACTATGGCTACACATTC. Amino acids: CASNLYSVVANYGYTF. The variable domain in full, with the rest retrieved from reference TRBV5-4 and TRBJ1-2, is ETGVTQSPTHLIKTRGQQVTLRCSSQSGHNTVSWYQQALGQGPQFIFQYYREEENGRGNFPPRFSGLQFPNYSSELNVNALELDDSALYLCASNLYSVVANYGYTFGSGTRLTVV.

The CDR3 nucleotides read TGCAGCGCCTACCTCAGGCTCGGGGGCGGTGAGCTGTTTTTT. Protein sequence: CSAYLRLGGGELFF. The gene calls are TRBV29-1 and TRBJ2-2; D may correspond to TRBD1 or TRBD2 (6 bases each). CDR1 is SQVTM, CDR2 ANQGSEA, per germline. V lost 7 bases, J lost 11 bases, and 23 bases lay in between. This CDR3 comprises 14 residues.

As concerns this clonotype: The CDR3 carries no conserved terminal phenylalanine or tryptophan, so it likely arises from a read error. The rearrangement uses TRBV6-2 or TRBV6-3 and TRBJ2-5; TRBD2 agrees at 8 bases. CDR1 is MNHEY, CDR2 SVGEGT, per germline. The CDR3 has 14 residues. CDR3 sequence (DNA): TGTGCCAGCAGCCAGCGGGAGTGGTCAGAGATCCAGTACTCC. It is translated as CASSQREWSEIQYS.

The CDR3 protein is CASSGDRVGSNEAFF. The CDR3 coding sequence is TGTGCCAGCAGTGGGGACAGGGTAGGGAGCAATGAAGCTTTCTTT. The genes are TRBV6-1 and TRBJ1-1, with TRBD1 matching 9 bases. The trim removed 4 bases at V and 7 bases at J, leaving 10 bases unmatched. The CDR3 runs 15 residues. Germline-derived CDR1 and CDR2 are MNHNS and SASEGT.

Notes on this clonotype: Sequence at one end of the junction differs from germline and may be a read error. The chain combines TRBV29-1 with TRBJ2-3, with 10 bases matching TRBD2. The CDR3 spans 15 residues. Germline CDR1 reads SQVTM; CDR2 reads ANQGSEA. The chain's CDR3 is CNVVPLAGRTETQYF. CDR3 nucleotides: TGCAACGTTGTCCCACTAGCGGGGAGGACAGAAACACAGTATTTT.

This clonotype was recorded many times. A junction boundary mismatches the germline segment, possibly from a read error. The chain employs TRBV5-1 and TRBJ2-3; D remains ambiguous. Germline V gene sequence: CDR1 SGHRS, CDR2 YFSETQ. The CDR3 is 13 residues long. CDR3: CVSNLDGTDTQYF. The DNA for the CDR3 is TGCGTCAGCAACTTGGACGGGACAGATACGCAGTATTTT.

Worth noting for this clonotype: A much larger clone is a single base away; this may be a read error. The rearrangement uses TRBV7-3 and TRBJ2-3; D might be TRBD1 (6 bases). The germline gives CDR1 SGHTA, CDR2 FQGTGA. The CDR3 has 14 amino acids. Trimming pared 5 bases from V and 2 bases from J, leaving 11 bases between. The CDR3 nucleotides are TGTGCCAGCAGCGGCCCAGGGGCCACAGATACGCAGTATTTT. Its protein product is CASSGPGATDTQYF.

Notes on this clonotype: The junction departs from the called germline gene at one end, perhaps through a read error. The chain has TRBV29-1 and TRBJ2-7; perhaps TRBD2 as D (7 bases). This CDR3 spans 15 amino acids. CDR1 is SQVTM and CDR2 is ANQGSEA in the germline V gene. The CDR3 DNA reads as TGCAGCGCATCAAGGGGGGGCCAGGGTTCCCACGAGCGGTACTTC. This sequence encodes CSASRGGQGSHERYF.

With respect to this clonotype: This sequence may be a read error, since a much larger clone differs from it by one base. J is TRBJ1-6 and V is TRBV30, with D perhaps matching TRBD1 (6 bases). Trimming removed 0 bases from V and 7 bases from J, with 22 bases in between. Germline V CDR1 and CDR2: GTSNPN, SVGIG (reference sequence). The CDR3 runs to 18 residues. The CDR3 region is CAWSVPAGDTTINSPLHF. CDR3 nucleotide sequence: TGTGCCTGGAGTGTACCTGCAGGGGACACAACCATCAATTCACCCCTCCACTTT. The variable domain in full, with the rest retrieved from reference TRBV30 and TRBJ1-6, is SQTIHQWPATLVQPVGSPLSLECTVEGTSNPNLYWYRQAAGRGLQLLFYSVGIGQISSEVPQNLSASRPQDRQFILSSKKLLLSDSGFYLCAWSVPAGDTTINSPLHFGNGTRLTVT.

Of note for this clonotype: A much larger clone differs by one base, so this may be a read error. The chain recombines TRBV6-2 or TRBV6-3 with TRBJ2-7; 7 bases line up with TRBD2. The CDR3 length is 14 residues. Germline CDR1 is MNHEY and CDR2 is SVGEGT. In DNA form, the CDR3 reads TGTACCAGCAGACCCAGCGGGGAAACCTACGAGCAGTACTTC. It encodes CTSRPSGETYEQYF.

Regarding this clonotype: A much larger clone lies one base from this, so it may be a read error. The V and J genes are TRBV5-4 and TRBJ2-3, with a possible D match to TRBD1 (6 bases). CDR3 size: 12 residues. Germline-derived CDR1 and CDR2 are SGHNT and YYREEE (reference sequence). Here the CDR3 reads CASSWDTDRQYF. In DNA, the CDR3 is TGTGCCAGCAGCTGGGACACAGATAGGCAGTATTTT.

Points on this clonotype: A single base separates this from a much larger clone, so it may be a read error. The chain employs TRBV20-1 and TRBJ2-1; no reliable D call. This CDR3 contains 14 residues. V was clipped by 1 base and J by 3 bases, with 10 bases between them. Germline CDR1 DFQATT, CDR2 SNEGSKA (reference sequence). The CDR3 bases are TGCAGTGCTAGAGGCGAACGATTCTACAATGAGCAGTTCTTC. Its protein product is CSARGERFYNEQFF.

In this sample, this clonotype turned up many times. This chain connects TRBV20-1 to TRBJ2-5; D is uncertain. The CDR3 totals 15 residues. The germline V and J ends were trimmed by 0 bases and 1 base, with 12 bases remaining between them. Germline-derived CDR1 and CDR2 are DFQATT and SNEGSKA (reference sequence). CDR3 amino acids: CSARERVGLQETQYF. As DNA, the CDR3 is TGCAGTGCTAGAGAAAGGGTTGGGCTCCAAGAGACCCAGTACTTC.

This clonotype was observed at least ten times. The chain has TRBV20-1 and TRBJ2-2; D gene unclear. There are 14 residues in the CDR3. Germline V gene data show CDR1 as DFQATT and CDR2 as SNEGSKA (reference sequence). The V gene lost 1 base and the J gene lost 0 bases, with 6 bases spanning the gap. Written as DNA, the CDR3 is TGCAGTGCTAGAGGACCCTCGAACACCGGGGAGCTGTTTTTT. It codes for CSARGPSNTGELFF.

In its sample, this clonotype was seen once. A read error may produce the germline difference seen at one junction end. The chain combines TRBV4-1 with TRBJ2-3; D remains ambiguous. Germline V gene data show CDR1 as MGHRA and CDR2 as YSYEKL. The CDR3 runs to 18 residues. CDR3 in DNA: TGCACCAGCAGCCAAGCCTCACCAGGCGGAAGATTCACAGATACGCAGTATTTT. Translated, it gives CTSSQASPGGRFTDTQYF.

With regard to this clonotype: A junction end diverges from the germline sequence, so it may reflect a read error. The chain combines TRBV6-5 with TRBJ1-2; unclear D gene. The length of the CDR3 is 14 residues. Germline CDR1 and CDR2: MNHEY and SVGAGI. The CDR3: CASSQGGLSLGYTF. DNA for the CDR3: TGTGCCAGCAGCCAAGGAGGGTTAAGCTTGGGCTACACATTC.

For this clonotype: A junction boundary mismatches the germline segment, possibly from a read error. This chain connects TRBV24-1 to TRBJ1-2; D gene ambiguous. Germline lookup yields CDR1 KGHDR and CDR2 SFDVKD. The CDR3 length is 12 residues. Here the CDR3 DNA reads TGTGTCACCAGTGCGACTGGTTCCGGCTACACCTTC. This translates into CVTSATGSGYTF.